This T cell receptor beta chain was documented in a study of glioma-infiltrating T cells after dendritic cell vaccination. Turning to the study itself: Samples are from glioblastoma patients in Phase I and II dendritic cell vaccine trials.

Sample time point: after dendritic cell vaccination, including at tumor progression/relapse. Patients had residual fresh-frozen tumor tissue and more than two years of survival data. Up to about 2 ug genomic DNA was used for TCRB CDR3 amplification. The PCR used 60 V beta and 13 J beta primers. The protocol was immunoSEQ multiplex PCR, while the TCRdb copy is restricted to in-frame clones and leaves out a portion. Of some 46,000 clones listed, 89% were seen once; the top ten hold about 5%. The V segment lost 3 bases and the J segment 0 bases; nucleotides outside the gene matches: 4. The CDR3 totals 15 residues. Germline lookup yields CDR1 MGHRA and CDR2 YSYEKL.

This clonotype originated in a human donor with glioblastoma. The V call is TRBV4-1, the J call TRBJ1-2; TRBD1 aligns across 7 bases. This sample comprised blood, obtained after dendritic cell vaccination. CDR3 nucleotide sequence: TGCGCCAGCAGCCAGACGGGACAGACTAACTATGGCTACACCTTC. Its protein product is CASSQTGQTNYGYTF.